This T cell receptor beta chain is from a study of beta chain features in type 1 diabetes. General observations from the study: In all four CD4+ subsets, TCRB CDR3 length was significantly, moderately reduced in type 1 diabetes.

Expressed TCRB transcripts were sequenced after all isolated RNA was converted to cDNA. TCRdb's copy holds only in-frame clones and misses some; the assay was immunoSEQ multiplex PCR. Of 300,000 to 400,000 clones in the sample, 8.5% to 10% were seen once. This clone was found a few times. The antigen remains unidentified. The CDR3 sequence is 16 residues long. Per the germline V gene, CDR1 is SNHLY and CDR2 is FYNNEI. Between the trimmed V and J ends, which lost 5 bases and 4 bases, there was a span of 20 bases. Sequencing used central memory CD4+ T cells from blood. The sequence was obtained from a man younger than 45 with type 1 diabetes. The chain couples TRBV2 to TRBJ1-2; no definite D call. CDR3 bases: TGTGCCAGCAGTCAGAACTTAAGGACGGCTCTCTATGGCTACACCTTC. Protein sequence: CASSQNLRTALYGYTF.